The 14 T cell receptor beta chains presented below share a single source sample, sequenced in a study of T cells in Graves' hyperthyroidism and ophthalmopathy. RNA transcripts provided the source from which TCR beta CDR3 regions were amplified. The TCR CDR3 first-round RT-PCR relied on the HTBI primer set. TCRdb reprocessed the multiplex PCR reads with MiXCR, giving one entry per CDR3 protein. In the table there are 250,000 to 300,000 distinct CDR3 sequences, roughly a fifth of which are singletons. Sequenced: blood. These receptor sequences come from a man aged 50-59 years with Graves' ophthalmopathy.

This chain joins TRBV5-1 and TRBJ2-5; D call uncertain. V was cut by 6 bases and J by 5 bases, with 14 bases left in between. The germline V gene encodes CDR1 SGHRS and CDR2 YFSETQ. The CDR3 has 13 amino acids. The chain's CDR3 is CASIPGPGETQYF. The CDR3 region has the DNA TGCGCCAGCATTCCCGGACCCGGGGAGACCCAGTACTTC.

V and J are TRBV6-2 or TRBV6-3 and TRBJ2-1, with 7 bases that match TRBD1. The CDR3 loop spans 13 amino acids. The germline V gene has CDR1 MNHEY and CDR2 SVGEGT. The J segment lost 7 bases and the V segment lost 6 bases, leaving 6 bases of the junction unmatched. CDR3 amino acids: CASRETGNNEQFF. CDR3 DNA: TGTGCCAGCAGAGAGACAGGGAATAATGAGCAGTTCTTC.

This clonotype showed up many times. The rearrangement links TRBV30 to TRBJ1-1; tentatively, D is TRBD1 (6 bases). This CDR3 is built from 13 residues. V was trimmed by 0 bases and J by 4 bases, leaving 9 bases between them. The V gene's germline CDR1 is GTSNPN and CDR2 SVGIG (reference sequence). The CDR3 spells CAWSVQGSTEAFF. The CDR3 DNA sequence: TGTGCCTGGAGTGTACAGGGTAGCACTGAAGCTTTCTTT.

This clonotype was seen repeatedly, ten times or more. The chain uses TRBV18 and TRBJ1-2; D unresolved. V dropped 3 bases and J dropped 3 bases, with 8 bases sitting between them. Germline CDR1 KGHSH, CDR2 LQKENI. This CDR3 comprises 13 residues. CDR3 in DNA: TGTGCCAGCTCACCCGCAGGAGACTATGGCTACACCTTC. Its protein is CASSPAGDYGYTF.

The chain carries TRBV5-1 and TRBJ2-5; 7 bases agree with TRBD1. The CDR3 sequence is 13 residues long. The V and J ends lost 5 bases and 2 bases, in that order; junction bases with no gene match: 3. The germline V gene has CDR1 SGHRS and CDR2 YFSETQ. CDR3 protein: CASRDRDQETQYF. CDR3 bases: TGCGCCAGCAGAGACAGGGATCAAGAGACCCAGTACTTC. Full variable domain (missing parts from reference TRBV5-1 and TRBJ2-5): KAGVTQTPRYLIKTRGQQVTLSCSPISGHRSVSWYQQTPGQGLQFLFEYFSETQRNKGNFPGRFSGRQFSNSRSEMNVSTLELGDSALYLCASRDRDQETQYFGPGTRLLVL.

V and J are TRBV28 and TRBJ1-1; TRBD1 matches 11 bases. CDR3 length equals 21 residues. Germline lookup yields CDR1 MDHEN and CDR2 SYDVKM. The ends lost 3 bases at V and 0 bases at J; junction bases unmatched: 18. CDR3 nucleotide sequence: TGTGCCAGCAGTTTCTCCCCAAGTGACTTCGGGACAGGGGGGATGAACACTGAAGCTTTCTTT. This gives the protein CASSFSPSDFGTGGMNTEAFF.

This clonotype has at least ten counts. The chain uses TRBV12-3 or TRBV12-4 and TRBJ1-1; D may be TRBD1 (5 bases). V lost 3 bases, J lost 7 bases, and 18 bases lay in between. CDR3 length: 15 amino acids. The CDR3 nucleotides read TGTGCCAGCAGTTTTCATGCAGGGAAGGAGGTTGAAGCTTTCTTT. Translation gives CASSFHAGKEVEAFF.

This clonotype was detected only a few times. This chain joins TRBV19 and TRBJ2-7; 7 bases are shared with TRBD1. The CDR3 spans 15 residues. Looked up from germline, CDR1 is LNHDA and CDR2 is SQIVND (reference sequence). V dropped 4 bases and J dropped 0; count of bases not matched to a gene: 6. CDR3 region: CASSTTQGRSYEQYF. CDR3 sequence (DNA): TGTGCCAGTAGTACCACACAGGGGCGCTCCTACGAGCAGTACTTC.

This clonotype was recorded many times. This CDR3 is CASSEDSGRLNEQFF. Written as DNA, the CDR3 is TGTGCCAGCAGTGAAGATAGCGGGAGGTTGAATGAGCAGTTCTTC. This chain links TRBV2 with TRBJ2-1; 10 bases agree with TRBD2. There are 15 residues in the CDR3. Trimming cost V 1 base and J 7 bases; bases outside gene matches: 4. CDR1 and CDR2 (germline): SNHLY, FYNNEI. Full variable domain (missing parts from reference TRBV2 and TRBJ2-1): EPEVTQTPSHQVTQMGQEVILRCVPISNHLYFYWYRQILGQKVEFLVSFYNNEISEKSEIFDDQFSVERPDGSNFTLKIRSTKLEDSAMYFCASSEDSGRLNEQFFGPGTRLTVL.

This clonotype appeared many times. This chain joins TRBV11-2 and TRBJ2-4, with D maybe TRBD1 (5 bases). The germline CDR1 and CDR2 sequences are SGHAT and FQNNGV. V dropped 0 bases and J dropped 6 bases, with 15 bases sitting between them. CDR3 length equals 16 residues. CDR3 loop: CASSLDSRQLGNIQYF. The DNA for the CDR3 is TGTGCCAGCAGCTTAGATTCGCGACAGCTCGGAAACATTCAGTACTTC.

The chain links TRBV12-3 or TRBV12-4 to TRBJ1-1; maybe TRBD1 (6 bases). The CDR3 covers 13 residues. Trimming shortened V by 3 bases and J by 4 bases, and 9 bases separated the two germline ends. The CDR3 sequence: CASSFGRGTEAFF. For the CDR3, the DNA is TGTGCCAGCAGTTTCGGCAGGGGCACTGAAGCTTTCTTT.

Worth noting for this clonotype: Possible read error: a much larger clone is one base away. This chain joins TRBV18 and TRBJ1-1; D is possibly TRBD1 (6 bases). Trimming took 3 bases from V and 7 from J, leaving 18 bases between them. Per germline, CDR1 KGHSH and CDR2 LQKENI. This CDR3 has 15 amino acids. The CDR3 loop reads CASSPRGTFLDEAFF. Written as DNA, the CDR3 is TGTGCCAGCTCACCCAGGGGAACGTTCCTTGATGAAGCTTTCTTT.

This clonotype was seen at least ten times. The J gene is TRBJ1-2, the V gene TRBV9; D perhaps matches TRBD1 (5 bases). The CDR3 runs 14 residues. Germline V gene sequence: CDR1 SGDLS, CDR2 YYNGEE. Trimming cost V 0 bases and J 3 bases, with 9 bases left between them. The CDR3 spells CASSVAMTDYGYTF. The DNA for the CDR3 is TGTGCCAGCAGCGTAGCTATGACAGACTATGGCTACACCTTC.

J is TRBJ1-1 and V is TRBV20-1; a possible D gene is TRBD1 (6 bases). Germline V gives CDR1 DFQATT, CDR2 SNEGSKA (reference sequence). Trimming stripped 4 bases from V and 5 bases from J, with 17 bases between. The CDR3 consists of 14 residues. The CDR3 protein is CSANGQGKVTEAFF. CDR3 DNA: TGCAGTGCTAATGGGCAGGGGAAGGTGACTGAAGCTTTCTTT.